Listed here are 27 T cell receptor beta chains from one sample, sequenced in a study of blood T cell repertoires in COVID-19. Sequencing used immunoSEQ multiplex PCR; TCRdb keeps in-frame clones, though not all of them. The repertoire holds around 200,000 clones, with 87% as singletons. Sample: PBMCs or T cells enriched from blood (not recorded which). The receptor set was obtained from a man aged 18 to 35 with acute COVID-19.

The rearrangement uses TRBV2 and TRBJ1-1, with D perhaps TRBD1 (6 bases). Deletions cut 5 bases from V and 5 bases from J, with 15 bases between. Looked up from germline, CDR1 is SNHLY and CDR2 is FYNNEI. This CDR3 has 14 residues. The CDR3 sequence is CASSRGTGSTEAFF. In DNA, the CDR3 is TGTGCCAGCAGTAGGGGTACAGGGTCGACTGAAGCTTTCTTT.

The chain carries TRBV6-6 and TRBJ2-3, with D possibly TRBD2 on 6 matching bases. Germline-derived CDR1 and CDR2 are MNHNY and SVGAGI (reference sequence). The CDR3 has 14 amino acids. The V end lost 7 bases, the J end lost 3 bases, and 14 bases lay between the germline ends. The CDR3 DNA is TGTGCCAGCAACCCGGGACTTCCTACAGATACGCAGTATTTT. Encoded protein: CASNPGLPTDTQYF.

J is TRBJ1-4 and V is TRBV9; TRBD1 aligns across 8 bases. This CDR3 is built from 14 residues. V shed 3 bases, J shed 7 bases, and the junction held 5 bases outside the gene matches. From germline, CDR1 is SGDLS and CDR2 YYNGEE. The CDR3 nucleotides read TGTGCCAGCAGCGCACAGGGGGTTGGTGAAAAACTGTTTTTT. Translated, it gives CASSAQGVGEKLFF.

This CDR3 reads CSVTTSTGAYEQYF. The CDR3 nucleotides are TGCAGCGTAACGACTAGCACCGGGGCCTACGAGCAGTACTTC. V gene TRBV29-1 combines with J gene TRBJ2-7; 7 bases agree with TRBD2. The length of the CDR3 is 14 residues. V was pared by 6 bases and J by 2 bases, with 10 bases of the junction left unmatched. In germline, CDR1 is SQVTM, CDR2 ANQGSEA.

This sequence joins TRBV9 and TRBJ1-4; TRBD1 aligns across 7 bases. V gave up 4 bases and J gave up 7 bases; unmatched junction bases: 10. The CDR3 spans 15 residues. Germline V gives CDR1 SGDLS, CDR2 YYNGEE. The CDR3 sequence: CASSSGTARVEKLFF. Written as DNA, the CDR3 is TGTGCCAGCAGCTCTGGGACAGCACGAGTTGAAAAACTGTTTTTT.

This chain joins TRBV7-2 and TRBJ2-7; the D gene is possibly TRBD1 (6 bases). CDR3 length: 14 residues. Germline-derived CDR1 and CDR2 are SGHTA and FQGNSA. Trimming shortened V by 0 bases and J by 3 bases, and 9 bases separated the two germline ends. The CDR3 DNA reads TGTGCCAGCAGCTTAGCGACAGGAAACTACGAGCAGTACTTC. Protein: CASSLATGNYEQYF.

J is TRBJ2-1 and V is TRBV19, with TRBD2 identical over 7 bases. J was trimmed by 3 bases and V by 4 bases; bases with no gene match: 9. The CDR3 loop spans 16 amino acids. CDR1 LNHDA and CDR2 SQIVND come from the germline V gene (reference sequence). CDR3 protein: CASSRGGSGLYNEQFF. CDR3 nucleotides: TGTGCCAGTAGTAGAGGTGGTAGCGGGCTCTACAATGAGCAGTTCTTC.

The rearrangement uses TRBV4-1 and TRBJ2-2, with 7 bases matching TRBD2. The CDR3 has 18 residues. Per the germline V gene, CDR1 is MGHRA and CDR2 is YSYEKL. The V segment lost 0 bases and the J segment 4 bases; nucleotides outside the gene matches: 11. This chain's CDR3 is CASSQEGWREMGTGELFF. CDR3 nucleotide sequence: TGCGCCAGCAGCCAAGAAGGGTGGCGGGAGATGGGCACCGGGGAGCTGTTTTTT.

The V and J genes are TRBV28 and TRBJ2-1; TRBD2 aligns across 8 bases. J lost 0 bases, V lost 5 bases, and 9 bases had no gene match. CDR1 and CDR2 (germline): MDHEN, SYDVKM. CDR3 size: 17 residues. CDR3 sequence reads: CASSRIAGLPSYNEQFF. CDR3 nucleotide sequence: TGTGCCAGCAGTCGAATAGCGGGACTACCCTCCTACAATGAGCAGTTCTTC.

The CDR3 loop is CASSGEPGGSNSPLHF. Here the CDR3 DNA reads TGTGCCAGCAGTGGGGAACCAGGGGGCAGTAATTCACCCCTCCACTTT. The V call is TRBV2, the J call TRBJ1-6; TRBD1 matches 8 bases. This CDR3 has 16 residues. V trimming: 4 bases; J trimming: 6 bases; junction bases outside the gene matches: 8. Germline loops: CDR1 SNHLY, CDR2 FYNNEI.

V gene TRBV28 combines with J gene TRBJ1-4; 9 positions match TRBD1. V lost 7 bases and J lost 9; bases outside the gene matches: 9. The CDR3 totals 14 residues. Germline CDR1 is MDHEN and CDR2 is SYDVKM. The DNA of the CDR3 is TGTGCCAGCACCCTGTCCGGGACAGGGCAAAAACTGTTTTTT. This codes for CASTLSGTGQKLFF.

The rearrangement links TRBV5-5 to TRBJ2-5, with 10 positions matching TRBD1. Germline-derived CDR1 and CDR2 are SGHKS and YYEKEE (reference sequence). The CDR3 totals 16 residues. With V trimmed by 6 bases and J by 1 base, 9 bases remained unmatched. The CDR3 DNA follows: TGTGCCAGCACCTCGACAGGGGGCGAGGGCCAAGAGACCCAGTACTTC. This encodes CASTSTGGEGQETQYF.

The chain joins TRBV6-1 to TRBJ1-2, with D maybe TRBD1 (6 bases). Trimming removed 3 bases from V and 5 bases from J, with 7 bases in between. CDR3 length: 12 amino acids. Germline V gene sequence: CDR1 MNHNS, CDR2 SASEGT. The CDR3: CASSDRGYGYTF. In nucleotides, the CDR3 is TGTGCCAGCAGTGACAGGGGATATGGCTACACCTTC.

The CDR3 DNA sequence: TGTGCCAGCAGCCAAGATCATGGACAGGGGATGGGTGAAAAACTGTTTTTT. This encodes CASSQDHGQGMGEKLFF. The genes are TRBV14 and TRBJ1-4, with TRBD1 matching over 9 bases. The CDR3 runs to 17 residues. The junction had 9 bases not matched to a gene; V was cut back by 0 bases and J by 7 bases. Germline V gives CDR1 SGHDN, CDR2 FVKESK.

J is TRBJ1-6 and V is TRBV3-1 (or the pseudogene TRBV3-2); a possible D gene is TRBD1 (5 bases). V lost 3 bases to trimming and J lost 0 bases, with 18 bases between them. Germline CDR1 LGHDT, CDR2 YNNKEL (reference sequence). There are 19 residues in the CDR3. The DNA of the CDR3 is TGTGCCAGCAGCCACCCCATGGAGACAGCTAGCTCCTATAATTCACCCCTCCACTTT. Translation gives CASSHPMETASSYNSPLHF.

The V and J genes are TRBV28 and TRBJ2-2; D is undetermined. Trimming cost V 1 base and J 4 bases, with 7 bases left between them. Germline lookup yields CDR1 MDHEN and CDR2 SYDVKM. The CDR3 runs 14 residues. CDR3 DNA: TGTGCCAGCAGTTTATCTCAGGTCACCGGGGAGCTGTTTTTT. Its protein product is CASSLSQVTGELFF.

The J gene is TRBJ2-5, the V gene TRBV9; tentative D call: TRBD1 (6 bases). Germline V gene data show CDR1 as SGDLS and CDR2 as YYNGEE. The CDR3 totals 15 residues. V was pared by 0 bases and J by 2 bases, with 11 bases between. The CDR3 is CASSVGTAAQETQYF. CDR3 bases: TGTGCCAGCAGCGTAGGGACAGCTGCTCAAGAGACCCAGTACTTC.

This rearrangement joins TRBV5-1 to TRBJ1-2; D gene uncertain. V was clipped by 0 bases and J by 3 bases, with 12 bases between them. The CDR3 extends over 15 amino acids. The V gene's germline CDR1 is SGHRS and CDR2 YFSETQ. In DNA form, the CDR3 reads TGCGCCAGCAGCTTGGAGGTGAGGGCGGACTATGGCTACACCTTC. Translation gives CASSLEVRADYGYTF.

CDR3 region: CASSPGPSNQPQHF. The DNA for the CDR3 is TGCGCCAGCAGCCCTGGCCCCTCCAATCAGCCCCAGCATTTT. The gene calls are TRBV5-1 and TRBJ1-5, with D unresolved. The CDR3 consists of 14 residues. V was cut by 4 bases and J by 3 bases, with 11 bases left in between. Germline V gives CDR1 SGHRS, CDR2 YFSETQ. Full variable domain (outside the CDR3, taken from reference TRBV5-1 and TRBJ1-5): KAGVTQTPRYLIKTRGQQVTLSCSPISGHRSVSWYQQTPGQGLQFLFEYFSETQRNKGNFPGRFSGRQFSNSRSEMNVSTLELGDSALYLCASSPGPSNQPQHFGDGTRLSIL.

The chain links TRBV5-1 to TRBJ2-2, with no clear D. The CDR3 totals 11 residues. Trimming took 6 bases from V and 2 from J, leaving 2 bases between them. CDR1 SGHRS and CDR2 YFSETQ come from the germline V gene. The CDR3 sequence is CASTNTGELFF. The CDR3 nucleotides are TGCGCCAGCACTAACACCGGGGAGCTGTTTTTT.

The CDR3, as DNA: TGTGCCTGGAGTGTAAAAGCCCCCACCGGGGAGCTGTTTTTT. It is translated as CAWSVKAPTGELFF. V gene TRBV30 combines with J gene TRBJ2-2, with D unclear. Germline assignment: CDR1 GTSNPN and CDR2 SVGIG (reference sequence). The CDR3 sequence is 14 residues long. V gave up 0 bases and J gave up 4 bases, with 9 bases separating them.

This chain uses TRBV7-8 with TRBJ2-7; 7 nucleotides match TRBD1. Germline CDR1 reads SGHVS; CDR2 reads FQNEAQ. Trimming at V came to 5 bases and at J to 3 bases, leaving 10 bases not matched to a gene. This CDR3 is 15 amino acids long. CDR3 coding DNA: TGTGCCAGCAGCCCCTCTCTGCCAGGGGGCTACGAGCAGTACTTC. It encodes CASSPSLPGGYEQYF.

This chain links TRBV4-1 with TRBJ2-1; 8 bases line up with TRBD2. V shed 4 bases, J shed 7 bases, and the junction held 6 bases outside the gene matches. Germline loops: CDR1 MGHRA, CDR2 YSYEKL. CDR3 length: 14 residues. CDR3 sequence reads: CASSPPGGWNEQFF. The CDR3 DNA reads as TGCGCCAGCAGCCCTCCGGGAGGGTGGAATGAGCAGTTCTTC.

This clone occurred a few times. The rearrangement uses TRBV4-3 and TRBJ2-1; 8 bases line up with TRBD2. This CDR3 has 16 residues. With V trimmed by 0 bases and J by 7 bases, 8 bases remained unmatched. Germline V gene sequence: CDR1 LGHNA, CDR2 YSLEER. CDR3 amino acids: CASSQEGAGVGNEQFF. DNA of the CDR3: TGCGCCAGCAGCCAAGAAGGAGCGGGAGTGGGTAATGAGCAGTTCTTC.

The chain carries TRBV28 and TRBJ2-7; TRBD2 matches 12 bases. The CDR3 covers 15 residues. The V and J ends lost 5 bases and 6 bases, in that order; junction bases with no gene match: 8. Germline V gene lookup returns CDR1 MDHEN and CDR2 SYDVKM. CDR3 sequence: CASSLASGRALEQYF. CDR3 nucleotide sequence: TGTGCCAGCAGTCTTGCTAGCGGGAGGGCCCTCGAGCAGTACTTC.

This clone was seen just once. This chain links TRBV28 with TRBJ1-5; TRBD1 is a possible D gene (6 bases). Trimming removed 2 bases from V and 1 base from J, with 18 bases in between. CDR1 MDHEN and CDR2 SYDVKM come from the germline V gene. There are 18 residues in the CDR3. In DNA, the CDR3 is TGTGCCAGCAGTTTACGGGGACACAGGGAAGGAAGCAATCAGCCCCAGCATTTT. It encodes CASSLRGHREGSNQPQHF.

The gene calls are TRBV21-1 and TRBJ1-2; TRBD1, as called in the table, went unchecked against the DNA. TRBV21-1 is a pseudogene. The CDR3 runs to 15 residues. The CDR3 DNA reads TGTGCCAGCACCCCCCGGGGGGACAGGGAATATGGCTACACCTTC. Protein product: CASTPRGDREYGYTF.